Listed here are 9 T cell receptor beta chains from one sample, sequenced in a study of cytomegalovirus exposure and HLA in healthy donors. Both 60 Vbeta primers and 13 Jbeta primers went into the PCR. Here immunoSEQ multiplex PCR was the method, and the copy in TCRdb shows in-frame clones only, minus some. The repertoire holds fewer than 150,000 clones, with 65% to 85% as singletons. The sample was PBMCs. Receptor source: a man over 45 in good health and CMV-seronegative.

V is TRBV29-1 and J is TRBJ2-3; D is perhaps TRBD1 (5 bases). The V gene lost 2 bases and the J gene lost 6 bases, with 9 bases spanning the gap. CDR1 is SQVTM and CDR2 is ANQGSEA in the germline V gene. This CDR3 is 12 amino acids long. For the CDR3, the DNA is TGCAGCGTTGAACAGGGAACGGATACGCAGTATTTT. Residues: CSVEQGTDTQYF.

The rearrangement joins TRBV4-2 to TRBJ2-5; possibly TRBD2 for D (5 bases). The CDR3 is 13 residues long. V dropped 0 bases and J dropped 5 bases, with 7 bases sitting between them. CDR1 is LGHNA and CDR2 is YNFKEQ in the germline V gene. CDR3 region: CASSQDRGETQYF. In nucleotides, the CDR3 is TGTGCCAGCAGCCAAGATCGCGGGGAGACCCAGTACTTC.

This chain links TRBV6-5 with TRBJ2-5; D perhaps matches TRBD1 (6 bases). CDR1 and CDR2 from the germline V gene are MNHEY and SVGAGI. Trimming took 8 bases from V and 7 from J, leaving 20 bases between them. The CDR3 is 14 residues long. CDR3 in amino acids: CASAYREGFGTQYF. For the CDR3, the DNA is TGTGCCAGCGCCTACAGGGAAGGTTTCGGGACCCAGTACTTC.

V is TRBV9 and J is TRBJ1-3, with 9 bases aligning to TRBD1. Looked up from germline, CDR1 is SGDLS and CDR2 is YYNGEE. The length of the CDR3 is 16 residues. V lost 3 bases, J lost 4 bases, and 8 bases stayed unmatched. The CDR3 region is CASSAGDRVAGNTIYF. The CDR3 nucleotides are TGTGCCAGCAGCGCAGGGGACAGGGTCGCGGGAAACACCATATATTTT.

Note on this clone: The junction departs from the called germline gene at one end, perhaps through a read error. The J gene is TRBJ2-1, the V gene TRBV5-1, with D possibly matching TRBD2 (7 bases). The CDR3 length is 12 residues. CDR1 is SGHRS and CDR2 is YFSETQ in the germline V gene. CDR3 protein: CASSLEPRGAVF. CDR3 nucleotide sequence: TGCGCCAGCAGCTTGGAACCTCGGGGGGCAGTCTTC.

This clone occurred a few times. The V and J genes are TRBV6-6 and TRBJ1-4; tentatively, D is TRBD1 (6 bases). The CDR3 totals 15 residues. CDR1 MNHNY and CDR2 SVGAGI come from the germline V gene (reference sequence). Between the trimmed V and J ends, which lost 8 bases and 4 bases, there was a span of 17 bases. CDR3 sequence (DNA): TGTGCCAGCGGGAGGGGGGCTTTCGATAATGAAAAACTGTTTTTT. It specifies CASGRGAFDNEKLFF.

Concerning this clone: A junction boundary mismatches the germline segment, possibly from a read error. V and J are TRBV28 and TRBJ2-7; possibly TRBD2 for D (5 bases). This CDR3 spans 8 amino acids. Germline V gene lookup returns CDR1 MDHEN and CDR2 SYDVKM. For the CDR3, the DNA is TGTGCCAGTGGGAGAAAGGACTTC. This translates into CASGRKDF.

The CDR3 spells CASSSLSLNTGELFF. In nucleotides, the CDR3 is TGTGCCAGCAGCTCCTTATCACTGAACACCGGGGAGCTGTTTTTT. V is TRBV5-4 and J is TRBJ2-2, with D unclear. There are 15 residues in the CDR3. From germline, CDR1 is SGHNT and CDR2 YYREEE (reference sequence). V gave up 3 bases and J gave up 1 base, with 10 bases separating them.

The CDR3 sequence: CASSVGGTPRSYGYTF. The CDR3 coding sequence is TGTGCCAGCAGCGTAGGGGGGACACCTAGGAGCTATGGCTACACCTTC. J is TRBJ1-2 and V is TRBV9; TRBD1 might be the D (6 bases). There are 16 residues in the CDR3. CDR1 is SGDLS and CDR2 is YYNGEE in the germline V gene. V was cut by 0 bases and J by 4 bases, with 16 bases left in between.